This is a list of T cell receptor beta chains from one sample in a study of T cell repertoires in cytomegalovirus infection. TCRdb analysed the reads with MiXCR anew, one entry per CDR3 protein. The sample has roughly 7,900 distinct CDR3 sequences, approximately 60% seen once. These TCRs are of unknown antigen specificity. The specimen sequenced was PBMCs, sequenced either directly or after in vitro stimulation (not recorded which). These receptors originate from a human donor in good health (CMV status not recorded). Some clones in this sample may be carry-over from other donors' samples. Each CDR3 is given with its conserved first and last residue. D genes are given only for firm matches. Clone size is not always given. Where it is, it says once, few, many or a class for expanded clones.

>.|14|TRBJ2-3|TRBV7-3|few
CASTSQGRTDTQYF
TGTGCCAGCACGAGTCAGGGGCGCACAGATACGCAGTATTTT
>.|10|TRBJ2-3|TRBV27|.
CARHGATQYF
TGTGCCCGGCACGGAGCTACGCAGTATTTT
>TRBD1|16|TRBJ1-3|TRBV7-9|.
CASSSGQGLSGNTIYF
TGTGCCAGCAGCTCAGGACAGGGCTTGTCTGGAAACACCATATATTTT
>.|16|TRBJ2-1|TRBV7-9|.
CARCLLGISTYNETFF
TGTGCTAGGTGCTTGTTGGGAATATCCACCTACAATGAGACGTTCTTC
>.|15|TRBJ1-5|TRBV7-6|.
CASSTETYRNQPQHF
TGTGCCAGCAGCACCGAAACCTACCGCAATCAGCCCCAGCATTTT
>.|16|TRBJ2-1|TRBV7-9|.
CASSLVLRSTYNEQFF
TGTGCCAGCAGCTTAGTTTTAAGATCCACATACAATGAACAGTTCTTC
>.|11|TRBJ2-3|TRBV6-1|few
CASSVADTQYF
TGTGCCAGCAGTGTAGCGGATACGCAGTATTTT
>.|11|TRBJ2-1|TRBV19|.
CASRSGNEQFF
TGTGCCAGTAGGTCAGGGAATGAGCAGTTCTTC
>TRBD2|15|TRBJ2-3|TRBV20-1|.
CSARESGRAADTQYF
TGCAGTGCTAGAGAGAGCGGGAGGGCCGCAGATACGCAGTATTTT
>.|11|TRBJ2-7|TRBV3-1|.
CASSHGEEQYF
TGTGCCAGCAGCCACGGGGAAGAGCAGTACTTC
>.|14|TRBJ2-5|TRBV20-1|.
CSARDEEGQETQYF
TGCAGTGCTAGAGATGAAGAAGGTCAAGAGACCCAGTACTTC
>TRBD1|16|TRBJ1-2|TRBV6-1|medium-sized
CASSLDRATSHYGYTF
TGTGCCAGCAGTCTGGACAGGGCGACGTCGCACTATGGCTACACCTTC
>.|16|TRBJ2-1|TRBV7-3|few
CSSSLRGESSYNEKFF
TGTTCCAGCAGCTTACGAGGCGAGAGCTCCTACAATGAGAAGTTCTTC
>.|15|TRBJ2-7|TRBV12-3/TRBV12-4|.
CASSGGVKESYEQYF
TGTGCCAGCAGTGGAGGGGTAAAAGAAAGCTACGAGCAGTACTTC
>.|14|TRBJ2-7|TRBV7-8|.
CASSLMNSAYEQYF
TGTGCCAGCAGCTTAATGAACAGCGCCTACGAGCAGTACTTC
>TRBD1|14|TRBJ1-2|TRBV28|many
CASSSGTGGGGYTF
TGTGCCAGCAGCTCCGGGACAGGGGGTGGGGGCTACACCTTC
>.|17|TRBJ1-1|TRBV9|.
CASRPPVGTGMNTEAFF
TGTGCCAGCAGGCCCCCCGTCGGGACGGGAATGAACACTGAAGCTTTCTTT
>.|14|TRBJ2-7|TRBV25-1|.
CASSEGGGSYEQYF
TGTGCCAGCAGTGAAGGGGGTGGGTCCTACGAGCAGTACTTC
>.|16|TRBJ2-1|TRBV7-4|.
CASIPLRAGQYNEQFF
TGTGCCAGCATCCCCCTTCGGGCGGGCCAATACAATGAGCAGTTCTTC
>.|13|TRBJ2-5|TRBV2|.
CASVRGEGETQYF
TGTGCCAGCGTCAGGGGGGAGGGAGAGACCCAGTACTTC
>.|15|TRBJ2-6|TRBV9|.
CASSVGATGANVLTF
TGTGCCAGCAGCGTAGGGGCTACTGGGGCCAACGTCCTGACTTTC
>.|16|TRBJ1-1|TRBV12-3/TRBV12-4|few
CASSIRGSKQGTDSFF
TGTGCCAGCAGCATCAGGGGTTCCAAACAGGGCACTGACTCTTTCTTT
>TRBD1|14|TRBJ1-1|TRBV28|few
CASTPGQGGTEAFF
TGTGCCAGCACCCCAGGACAGGGTGGCACTGAAGCTTTCTTT
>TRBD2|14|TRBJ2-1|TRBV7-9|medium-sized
CASSFSGGPNEQFF
TGTGCCAGCAGCTTTAGCGGGGGCCCCAATGAGCAGTTCTTC
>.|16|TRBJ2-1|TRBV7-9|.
CVSSLLGIFTYKEPFF
TGTGTCAGCAGCTTGTTGGGAATATTCACCTACAAGGAGCCGTTCTTC
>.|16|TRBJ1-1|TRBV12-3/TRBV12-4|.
CASSLRGAKQGTEACF
TGTGCCAGCAGCCTCAGGGGTGCCAAACAGGGCACTGAAGCTTGCTTT
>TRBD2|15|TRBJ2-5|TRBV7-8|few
CASSPTSGGLETQYF
TGTGCCAGCAGCCCGACTAGCGGGGGGTTAGAGACCCAGTACTTC
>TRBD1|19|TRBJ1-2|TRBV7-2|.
CSSSLGAFTPTGLGSGYTF
TGTTCAAGCAGCTTAGGGGCCTTCACTCCGACAGGGTTGGGGAGTGGCTACACCTTC
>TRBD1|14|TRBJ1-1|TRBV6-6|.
CASSPRTGGIEAFF
TGTGCCAGCAGTCCTAGGACAGGGGGCATTGAAGCTTTCTTT
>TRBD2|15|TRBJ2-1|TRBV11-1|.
CASSWGLARNNEQFF
TGTGCCAGCAGCTGGGGACTAGCGAGAAACAATGAGCAGTTCTTC
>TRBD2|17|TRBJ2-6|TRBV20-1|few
CSARDRREPSGANVLTF
TGCAGTGCTAGAGATAGGCGGGAGCCCTCTGGGGCCAACGTCCTGACTTTC
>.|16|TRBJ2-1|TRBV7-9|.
CAISLGGESSYNEQFF
TGTGCCATCAGCTTAGGCGGAGAGAGCTCCTACAATGAGCAGTTCTTC
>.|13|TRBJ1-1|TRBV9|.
CASSEGGWTEAFF
TGTGCCAGCAGCGAGGGGGGTTGGACTGAAGCTTTCTTT
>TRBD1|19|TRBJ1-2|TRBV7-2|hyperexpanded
CASSLGDVTPTGLGSGYTF
TGTGCCAGCAGCTTAGGGGACGTCACTCCGACAGGGTTGGGTAGTGGCTACACCTTC
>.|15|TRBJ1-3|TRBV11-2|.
CASSLEPGSGNTIYF
TGTGCCAGCAGCTTAGAACCGGGCTCTGGAAACACCATATATTTT